This T cell receptor beta chain was observed in a study of T cells in Graves' hyperthyroidism and ophthalmopathy. Newly diagnosed hyperthyroidism, duration under 2 months, in patients aged 18 to 65. Fresh peripheral blood, 10 ml, was the source of the PBMCs. Amplified regions were TCR beta CDR3 sequences from RNA transcripts. The HTBI primer set served for first-round RT-PCR of the TCR CDR3. TCRdb passed the multiplex PCR reads through MiXCR, listing each CDR3 protein once. The sample shows around 700,000 distinct CDR3 sequences, around 20% of them seen only once. In this sample, this clonotype turned up a few times. The antigen remains undetermined. Study outcomes and limitations: Blood samples included most of the expanded thyroid clonotypes exceeding 0.001. Median prediction lead before ophthalmopathy onset was six to eight months with the model.

Sample: blood. This sequence was found in a woman between 45 and 60 years old with Graves' hyperthyroidism that later progressed to Graves' ophthalmopathy.

The CDR3 here is CAWSGTGRDTEAFF. The CDR3 DNA follows: TGTGCCTGGAGTGGGACAGGGCGGGACACTGAAGCTTTCTTT. The genes are TRBV30 and TRBJ1-1; 8 positions match TRBD1. CDR3 length: 14 amino acids. Per germline, CDR1 GTSNPN and CDR2 SVGIG (reference sequence). V gave up 1 base and J gave up 3 bases; unmatched junction bases: 4.